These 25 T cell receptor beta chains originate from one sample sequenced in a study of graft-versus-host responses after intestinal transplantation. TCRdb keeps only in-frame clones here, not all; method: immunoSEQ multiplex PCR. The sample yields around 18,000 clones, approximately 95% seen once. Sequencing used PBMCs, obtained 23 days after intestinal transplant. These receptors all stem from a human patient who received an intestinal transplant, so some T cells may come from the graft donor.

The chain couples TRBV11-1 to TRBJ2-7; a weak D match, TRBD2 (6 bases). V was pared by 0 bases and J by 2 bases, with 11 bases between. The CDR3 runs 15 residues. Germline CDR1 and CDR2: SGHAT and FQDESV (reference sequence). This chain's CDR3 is CASSLAGVAAYEQYF. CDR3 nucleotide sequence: TGTGCCAGCAGCTTAGCAGGGGTAGCGGCCTACGAGCAGTACTTC.

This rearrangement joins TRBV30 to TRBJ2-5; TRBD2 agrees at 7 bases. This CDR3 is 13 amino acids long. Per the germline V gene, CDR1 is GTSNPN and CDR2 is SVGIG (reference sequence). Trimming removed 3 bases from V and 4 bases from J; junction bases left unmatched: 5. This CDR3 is CAWRSGAGETQYF. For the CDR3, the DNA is TGTGCCTGGAGAAGCGGGGCCGGAGAGACCCAGTACTTC.

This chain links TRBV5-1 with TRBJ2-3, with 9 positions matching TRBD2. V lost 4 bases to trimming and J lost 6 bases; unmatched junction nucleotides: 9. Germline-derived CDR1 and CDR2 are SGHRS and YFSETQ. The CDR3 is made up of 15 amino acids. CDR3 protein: CASSTPGLAPDTQYF. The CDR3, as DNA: TGCGCCAGCAGCACCCCGGGACTAGCCCCCGATACGCAGTATTTT.

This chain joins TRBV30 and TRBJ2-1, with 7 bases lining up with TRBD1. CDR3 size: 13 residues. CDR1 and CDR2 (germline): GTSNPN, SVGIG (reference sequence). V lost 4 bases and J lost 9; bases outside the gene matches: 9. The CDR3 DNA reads TGTGCCTGGAACCCAACAGGGGCGGGTGAGCAGTTCTTC. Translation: CAWNPTGAGEQFF.

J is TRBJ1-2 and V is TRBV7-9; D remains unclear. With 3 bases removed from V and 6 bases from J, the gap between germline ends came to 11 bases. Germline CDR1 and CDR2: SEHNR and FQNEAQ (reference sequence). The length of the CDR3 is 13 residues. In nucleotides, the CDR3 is TGTGCCAGCAGCTTCATTACCCCTCATGGCTACACCTTC. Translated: CASSFITPHGYTF.

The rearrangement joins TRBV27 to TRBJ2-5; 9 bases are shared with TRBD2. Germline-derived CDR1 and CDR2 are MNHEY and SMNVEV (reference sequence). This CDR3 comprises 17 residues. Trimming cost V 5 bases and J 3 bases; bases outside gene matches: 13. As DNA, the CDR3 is TGTGCCAGCAGTCCCACGTACCCGGGACTAGCAGAAGAGACCCAGTACTTC. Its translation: CASSPTYPGLAEETQYF.

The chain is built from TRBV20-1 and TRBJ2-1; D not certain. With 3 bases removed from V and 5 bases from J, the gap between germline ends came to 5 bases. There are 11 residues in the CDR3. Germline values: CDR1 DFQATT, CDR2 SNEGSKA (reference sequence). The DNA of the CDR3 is TGCAGTGCTAGTGGGGACAATGAGCAGTTCTTC. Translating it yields CSASGDNEQFF.

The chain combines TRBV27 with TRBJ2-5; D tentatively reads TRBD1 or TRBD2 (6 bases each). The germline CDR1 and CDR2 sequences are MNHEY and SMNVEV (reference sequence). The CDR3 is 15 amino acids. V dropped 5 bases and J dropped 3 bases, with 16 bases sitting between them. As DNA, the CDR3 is TGTGCCAGCAGTCCTTGGGAGGCAGGGGAAGAGACCCAGTACTTC. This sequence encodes CASSPWEAGEETQYF.

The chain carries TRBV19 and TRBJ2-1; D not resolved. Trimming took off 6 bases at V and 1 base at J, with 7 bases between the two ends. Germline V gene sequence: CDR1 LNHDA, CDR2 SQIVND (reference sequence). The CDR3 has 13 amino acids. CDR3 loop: CASSLTSYNEQFF. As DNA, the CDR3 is TGTGCCAGTAGCCTTACTTCCTACAATGAGCAGTTCTTC.

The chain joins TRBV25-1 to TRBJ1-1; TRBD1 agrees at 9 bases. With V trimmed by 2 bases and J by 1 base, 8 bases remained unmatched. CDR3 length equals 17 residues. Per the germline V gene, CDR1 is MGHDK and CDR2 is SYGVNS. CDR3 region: CASSEVDRGAGNTEAFF. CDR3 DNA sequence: TGTGCCAGCAGTGAAGTTGACAGGGGGGCGGGGAACACTGAAGCTTTCTTT.

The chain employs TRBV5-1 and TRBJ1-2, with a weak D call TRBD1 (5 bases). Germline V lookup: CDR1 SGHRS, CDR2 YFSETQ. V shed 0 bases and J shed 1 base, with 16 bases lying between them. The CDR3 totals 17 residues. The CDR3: CASSLGDWGWSNYGYTF. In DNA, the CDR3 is TGCGCCAGCAGCTTGGGGGACTGGGGCTGGAGTAACTATGGCTACACCTTC.

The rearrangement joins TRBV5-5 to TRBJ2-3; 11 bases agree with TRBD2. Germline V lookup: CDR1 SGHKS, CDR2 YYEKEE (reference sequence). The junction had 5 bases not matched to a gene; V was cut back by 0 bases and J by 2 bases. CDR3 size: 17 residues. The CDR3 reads CASSLVALAGATDTQYF. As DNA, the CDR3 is TGTGCCAGCAGCTTGGTAGCACTAGCGGGGGCCACAGATACGCAGTATTTT.

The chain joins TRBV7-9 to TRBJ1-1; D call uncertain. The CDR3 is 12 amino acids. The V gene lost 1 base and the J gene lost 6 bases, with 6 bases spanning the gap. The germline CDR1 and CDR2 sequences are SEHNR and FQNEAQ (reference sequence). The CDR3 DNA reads TGTGCCAGCAGCTTAGGGTTATCTGAAGCTTTCTTT. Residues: CASSLGLSEAFF.

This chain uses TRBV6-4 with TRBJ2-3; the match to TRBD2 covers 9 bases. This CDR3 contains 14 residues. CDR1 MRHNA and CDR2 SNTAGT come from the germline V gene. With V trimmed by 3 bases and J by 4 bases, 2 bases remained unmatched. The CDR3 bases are TGTGCCAGCAGTGATGTAGCGGGAGCAGATACGCAGTATTTT. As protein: CASSDVAGADTQYF.

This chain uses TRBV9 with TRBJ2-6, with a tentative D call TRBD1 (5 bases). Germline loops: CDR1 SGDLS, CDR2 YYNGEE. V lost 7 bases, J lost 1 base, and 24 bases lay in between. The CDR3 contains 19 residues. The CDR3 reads CASGLVQGILESGANVLTF. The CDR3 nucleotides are TGTGCCAGCGGGTTGGTGCAGGGCATATTGGAGTCTGGGGCCAACGTCCTGACTTTC.

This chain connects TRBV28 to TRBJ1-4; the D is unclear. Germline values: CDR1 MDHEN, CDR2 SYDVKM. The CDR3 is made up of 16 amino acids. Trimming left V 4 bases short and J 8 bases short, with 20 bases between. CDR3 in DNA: TGTGCCAGCAGTTCGGGTATATTATCCCGGATGGAAAAACTGTTTTTT. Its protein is CASSSGILSRMEKLFF.

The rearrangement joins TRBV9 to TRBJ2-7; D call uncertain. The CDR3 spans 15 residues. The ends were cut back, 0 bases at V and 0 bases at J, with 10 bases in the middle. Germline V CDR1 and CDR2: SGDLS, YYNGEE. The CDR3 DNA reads TGTGCCAGCAGCGTAGAAGGTAGCAGCTCCTACGAGCAGTACTTC. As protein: CASSVEGSSSYEQYF.

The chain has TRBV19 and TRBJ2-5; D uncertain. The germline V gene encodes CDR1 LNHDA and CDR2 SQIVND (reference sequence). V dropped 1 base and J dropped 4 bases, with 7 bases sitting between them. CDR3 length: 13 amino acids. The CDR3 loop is CASSIVAGETQYF. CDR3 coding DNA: TGTGCCAGTAGTATAGTGGCAGGAGAGACCCAGTACTTC.

CDR3: CASSQEVWNNEQFF. The CDR3 nucleotides read TGTGCCAGCAGCCAAGAGGTCTGGAACAATGAGCAGTTCTTC. V gene TRBV14 combines with J gene TRBJ2-1; unclear D gene. The CDR3 has 14 residues. V lost 0 bases and J lost 5, with 8 bases in between. Germline V gene data show CDR1 as SGHDN and CDR2 as FVKESK. Supplemented by reference TRBV14 and TRBJ2-1, the full variable domain reads EAGVTQFPSHSVIEKGQTVTLRCDPISGHDNLYWYRRVMGKEIKFLLHFVKESKQDESGMPNNRFLAERTGGTYSTLKVQPAELEDSGVYFCASSQEVWNNEQFFGPGTRLTVL.

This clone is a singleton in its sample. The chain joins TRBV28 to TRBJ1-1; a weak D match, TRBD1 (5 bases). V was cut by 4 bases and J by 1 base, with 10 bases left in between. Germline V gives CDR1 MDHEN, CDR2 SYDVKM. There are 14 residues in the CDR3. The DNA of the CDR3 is TGTGCCAGCAGTTCCGGGACGTCGAACACTGAAGCTTTCTTT. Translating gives CASSSGTSNTEAFF.

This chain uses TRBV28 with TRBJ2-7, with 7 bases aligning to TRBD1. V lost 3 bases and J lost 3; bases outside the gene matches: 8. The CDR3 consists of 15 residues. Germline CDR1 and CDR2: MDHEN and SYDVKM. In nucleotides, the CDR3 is TGTGCCAGCAGTTTCCCGAGACAGGGAGTCTACGAGCAGTACTTC. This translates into CASSFPRQGVYEQYF.

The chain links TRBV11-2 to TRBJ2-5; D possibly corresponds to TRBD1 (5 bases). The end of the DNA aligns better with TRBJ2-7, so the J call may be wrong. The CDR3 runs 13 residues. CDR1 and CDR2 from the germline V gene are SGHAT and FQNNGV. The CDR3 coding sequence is TGTGCCAGCAGCGGACAAAACTCCTACGAGCAGTACTTC. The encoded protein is CASSGQNSYEQYF.

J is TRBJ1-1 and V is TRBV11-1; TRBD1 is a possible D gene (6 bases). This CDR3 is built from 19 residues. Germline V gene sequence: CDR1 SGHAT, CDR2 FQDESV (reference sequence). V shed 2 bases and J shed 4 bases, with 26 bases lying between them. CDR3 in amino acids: CASSLLVVSRDQGSTEAFF. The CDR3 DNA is TGTGCCAGCAGCTTATTAGTTGTGTCAAGAGATCAGGGGTCCACTGAAGCTTTCTTT. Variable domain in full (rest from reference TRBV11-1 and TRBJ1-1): EAEVAQSPRYKITEKSQAVAFWCDPISGHATLYWYRQILGQGPELLVQFQDESVVDDSQLPKDRFSAERLKGVDSTLKIQPAELGDSAMYLCASSLLVVSRDQGSTEAFFGQGTRLTVV.

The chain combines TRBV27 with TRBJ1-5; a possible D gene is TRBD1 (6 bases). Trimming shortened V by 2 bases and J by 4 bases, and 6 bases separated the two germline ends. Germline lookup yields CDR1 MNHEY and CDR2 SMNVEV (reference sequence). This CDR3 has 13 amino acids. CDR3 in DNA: TGTGCCAGCAGTTTAGGGACAAATCAGCCCCAGCATTTT. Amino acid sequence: CASSLGTNQPQHF.

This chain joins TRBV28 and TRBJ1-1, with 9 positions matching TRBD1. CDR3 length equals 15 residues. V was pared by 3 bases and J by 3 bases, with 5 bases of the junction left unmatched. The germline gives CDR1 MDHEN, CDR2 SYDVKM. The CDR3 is CASSLGTGRYTEAFF. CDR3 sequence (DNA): TGTGCCAGCAGTTTGGGGACAGGGAGGTACACTGAAGCTTTCTTT.